The subject of this entry is one T cell receptor beta chain. This clonotype was seen repeatedly, ten times or more. The target of this receptor is not known. No base-level quality is on record; no much larger clone is a single base apart. The germline V gene provides CDR1 SGHDN and CDR2 FVKESK. The CDR3 contains 15 residues, cysteine and phenylalanine counted. The only DNA kept is the CDR3, 45 bases in frame from the first base. Relative to germline, V is missing 4 bases and J is missing 9 bases, with 11 bases of the junction outside any gene match. The data belong to a study of prognosis after radiotherapy for stage I lung cancer (dated by TCRdb to about 2021). With regard to the full study: About 19 stage I NSCLC patients were enrolled in Nanjing, China, between early 2018 and 2019. Oligometastatic NSCLC after surgical resection of the primary tumor was present in 4 to 6 patients, while newly diagnosed primary stage I lung tumors were present in 11 to 15. Every patient was deemed medically inoperable, eleven to twelve because of comorbidities and 7 because they refused surgery. The cohort comprised 10 to 15 men and 5 or 6 women with a median age of approximately 74 years, ranging from roughly 50 to 85 years. Roughly eleven patients had adenocarcinoma and seven had squamous cell carcinoma as the tumor histology. SBRT was delivered in 3 to 5 fractions with a biologically effective dose of at least 100 Gy, and image-guided IMRT or VMAT was used for delivery. In every patient, SBRT was given without any concurrent therapy. After SBRT, distant metastases developed in about 20% of the 19 patients at a median of approximately 7 months, while the remaining 15 patients had no significant progression. Peripheral blood TCR beta repertoires were profiled in stage I NSCLC patients before and after stereotactic body radiotherapy, and the repertoires were related to distant failure. A total of roughly 40 blood samples from 20 or so patients were sequenced, with one sample obtained before and one obtained after SBRT for each patient.

No patient had a history of other malignancies or prior chemotherapy or radiotherapy, and all had node-negative disease on CT and PET/CT. Six milliliters of peripheral venous blood were drawn into EDTA tubes at each of two time points. Ficoll-Paque Plus density-gradient centrifugation was used to isolate PBMCs. Right after collection, samples were placed at -80 degrees C and kept there until analysis. Summary of the overall study and its limitations: After SBRT, the number of unique TCR clones decreased (median roughly 9,500 before versus 6,861 after; Wilcoxon paired P=0.011). Tumor specificity of expanded TCR clones was not determined. The study was limited by the small cohort and short follow-up, and independent validation of the study findings is required. Differences by metastasis status were reportedly seen in TRBV and TRBJ usage frequencies, involving two V genes at baseline and, after SBRT, nine V genes and two J genes. None of the reported P values were adjusted for multiple comparisons. Post-SBRT Shannon entropy and its change from baseline were lower in patients who developed distant metastases; baseline Shannon entropy was not associated with metastases.

Two rounds of multiplex PCR on genomic DNA were used to amplify the TCR beta CDR3 region. The first PCR round used primers specific to each TRBV and TRBJ gene, with sequences filed in Chinese patent CN105087789A. The second PCR round used universal primers. The Roche High Pure PCR Template Preparation Kit was used to extract genomic DNA from frozen PBMCs. The libraries underwent paired-end sequencing with 151 bp reads on an Illumina HiSeq 3000. The authors' analysis ran thus. CutAdapt was used to remove raw reads lacking the multiplex PCR primer sequences. PEAR was used to merge high-quality paired reads into contigs. MiXCR assigned TRB V, D and J gene segments to each contig by aligning to reference sequences. CDR3 sequences were clustered by base quality and sequence similarity to remove sequencing errors. Diversity was calculated as Shannon entropy divided by the natural log of the number of productive TCR sequences. One minus Shannon entropy divided by the natural log of the number of unique clonotypes was used as the definition of clonality. Progression-free survival cut-offs for repertoire metrics were chosen using the Youden index of ROC curves, with analyses run in R 3.5.3. TCRdb reworked the public reads: Q25 trimming with fastp, MiXCR clone assembly, productive beta chains retained. Each entry is one CDR3 protein sequence, shown with its most common DNA and genes. The authors' filters were not applied to this entry. Across this sample there are under 75,000 distinct CDR3 sequences, with about 30% seen only once. Of the sample, around 8% falls within the top ten clones.

The rearranged segments are TRBV14 and TRBJ1-2, with 10 bases matching TRBD1. This receptor was taken from a donor of 50 years or more with non-small cell lung cancer. The material was PBMCs, obtained before or after stereotactic body radiation therapy (not recorded which). For the CDR3, the sequence is CASSRAGTGVGRYTF. The sequenced DNA is TGTGCCAGCAGCCGTGCCGGGACAGGGGTTGGACGCTACACCTTC.